The 17 T cell receptor beta chains listed next were all sequenced from one sample in a study of control samples from healthy donors and cancer patients. Sequencing used immunoSEQ multiplex PCR; TCRdb keeps in-frame clones, though not all of them. The repertoire holds some 100,000 clones, with roughly 93% as singletons. The sequenced sample consisted of blood. These receptors originate from a young man in good health.

This CDR3 reads CASSRTGGDYGYTF. The CDR3 coding sequence is TGTGCCAGCAGTCGGACAGGGGGAGACTATGGCTACACCTTC. This rearrangement joins TRBV2 to TRBJ1-2; 10 bases are a match to TRBD1. The CDR3 runs to 14 residues. Trimming removed 5 bases from V and 3 bases from J; junction bases left unmatched: 3. Germline CDR1 and CDR2: SNHLY and FYNNEI.

This chain connects TRBV6-5 to TRBJ1-5, with D unresolved. This CDR3 is built from 14 residues. CDR1 MNHEY and CDR2 SVGAGI come from the germline V gene. Trimming took off 6 bases at V and 2 bases at J, with 11 bases between the two ends. The CDR3 spells CASRRPGGNQPQHF. The CDR3 DNA follows: TGTGCCAGCAGGCGTCCGGGAGGCAATCAGCCCCAGCATTTT.

The J gene is TRBJ1-2, the V gene TRBV30; a weak D match, TRBD1 (5 bases). Trimming took 0 bases from V and 3 from J, leaving 14 bases between them. Germline CDR1 GTSNPN, CDR2 SVGIG (reference sequence). The CDR3 runs 15 residues. The CDR3, as DNA: TGTGCCTGGAGTGTGAAGGGACGGGGGGACTATGGCTACACCTTC. Translating it yields CAWSVKGRGDYGYTF.

The CDR3 loop is CASSQDRLTGNTEAFF. The CDR3 DNA sequence: TGTGCCAGCAGCCAAGATAGGTTGACAGGGAACACTGAAGCTTTCTTT. This chain connects TRBV3-1 (or the pseudogene TRBV3-2) to TRBJ1-1; D perhaps matches TRBD1 (6 bases). The CDR3 covers 16 residues. Trimming left V 0 bases short and J 1 base short, with 12 bases between. Germline-derived CDR1 and CDR2 are LGHDT and YNNKEL (reference sequence).

The chain combines TRBV7-2 with TRBJ1-1; TRBD1 might be the D (6 bases). CDR3 length: 15 amino acids. V was clipped by 5 bases and J by 4 bases, with 17 bases between them. Germline CDR1 and CDR2: SGHTA and FQGNSA. The CDR3 DNA is TGTGCCAGCAGCCAGAGAACAGGGTATCGCACTGAAGCTTTCTTT. Translated, it gives CASSQRTGYRTEAFF.

The chain recombines TRBV6-2 or TRBV6-3 with TRBJ2-3; 7 positions agree with TRBD1. The V gene end was trimmed by 1 base and the J gene end by 1 base; junction bases not matched to a gene: 2. Germline CDR1 is MNHEY and CDR2 is SVGEGT. CDR3 size: 15 residues. The CDR3 DNA is TGTGCCAGCAGTTACTTTCAGGGGGGCACAGATACGCAGTATTTT. Amino acid sequence: CASSYFQGGTDTQYF.

This clone has only one observation. The chain combines TRBV2 with TRBJ1-2; a weak D match, TRBD1 (6 bases). The V gene's germline CDR1 is SNHLY and CDR2 FYNNEI. The germline V and J ends were trimmed by 5 bases and 4 bases, with 11 bases remaining between them. This CDR3 region has 13 residues. Here the CDR3 reads CASSLQGSYGYTF. CDR3 bases: TGTGCCAGCAGTCTACAGGGTTCCTATGGCTACACCTTC.

The chain combines TRBV27 with TRBJ2-1, with 8 positions matching TRBD2. The CDR3 has 19 amino acids. V lost 8 bases and J lost 1; bases outside the gene matches: 19. Germline V gene lookup returns CDR1 MNHEY and CDR2 SMNVEV (reference sequence). In DNA, the CDR3 is TGTGCCAGCGGCACATCCGGGACTAGATATCCCCGTTCCTACAATGAGCAGTTCTTC. Amino acids: CASGTSGTRYPRSYNEQFF.

This clone was recorded at least ten times. V and J are TRBV10-1 and TRBJ1-2; a weak D match, TRBD1 (6 bases). This CDR3 has 13 residues. Germline values: CDR1 WNHNN, CDR2 SYGVQD (reference sequence). V was clipped by 0 bases and J by 7 bases, with 9 bases between them. In nucleotides, the CDR3 is TGCGCCAGCAGTGAGTCACAGGGAAGTGGCTACACCTTC. Its protein product is CASSESQGSGYTF.

CDR3 sequence (DNA): TGTGCCAGCAGTTACAGGGCGAACGGGGAGCTGTTTTTT. It codes for CASSYRANGELFF. This chain connects TRBV6-5 to TRBJ2-2; no reliable D call. Germline CDR1 and CDR2: MNHEY and SVGAGI. Trimming removed 2 bases from V and 7 bases from J, with 8 bases in between. This CDR3 has 13 residues.

This clone was counted only a few times. V is TRBV30 and J is TRBJ1-1; the D gene is possibly TRBD1 (5 bases). V lost 3 bases and J 0 bases, leaving 17 bases between the germline ends. Germline CDR1 is GTSNPN and CDR2 is SVGIG (reference sequence). The CDR3 has 16 amino acids. CDR3 sequence (DNA): TGTGCCTGGAGCGTACCCACGGACACTTTGAACACTGAAGCTTTCTTT. Protein product: CAWSVPTDTLNTEAFF. The full variable domain, rest sourced from reference TRBV30 and TRBJ1-1, is SQTIHQWPATLVQPVGSPLSLECTVEGTSNPNLYWYRQAAGRGLQLLFYSVGIGQISSEVPQNLSASRPQDRQFILSSKKLLLSDSGFYLCAWSVPTDTLNTEAFFGQGTRLTVV.

This clone showed up just once. This chain connects TRBV7-2 to TRBJ2-3, with a weak D call TRBD1 (5 bases). V was cut by 3 bases and J by 3 bases, with 7 bases left in between. Per the germline V gene, CDR1 is SGHTA and CDR2 is FQGNSA. The CDR3 runs 13 residues. The CDR3, as DNA: TGTGCCAGCAGCTTTTCAGGGACAGATACGCAGTATTTT. It encodes CASSFSGTDTQYF.

The rearrangement joins TRBV6-4 to TRBJ2-2; 7 bases agree with TRBD2. After removal of 8 bases from V and 1 base from J, the junction contained 4 bases not matched to a gene. The CDR3 spans 14 residues. CDR1 MRHNA and CDR2 SNTAGT come from the germline V gene. This CDR3 reads CASSTSWNTGELFF. In nucleotides, the CDR3 is TGTGCCAGCTCGACTAGCTGGAACACCGGGGAGCTGTTTTTT.

This chain connects TRBV5-4 to TRBJ1-4, with TRBD1 matching 9 bases. CDR1 and CDR2 from the germline V gene are SGHNT and YYREEE (reference sequence). V lost 5 bases and J lost 5; bases outside the gene matches: 7. The CDR3 contains 15 residues. The CDR3 sequence: CASRVQGASNEKLFF. CDR3 nucleotides: TGTGCCAGCAGAGTACAGGGGGCATCGAATGAAAAACTGTTTTTT. Full variable domain (rest looked up from reference TRBV5-4 and TRBJ1-4): ETGVTQSPTHLIKTRGQQVTLRCSSQSGHNTVSWYQQALGQGPQFIFQYYREEENGRGNFPPRFSGLQFPNYSSELNVNALELDDSALYLCASRVQGASNEKLFFGSGTQLSVL.

This sequence joins TRBV20-1 and TRBJ2-1, with D possibly being TRBD2 (5 bases). CDR3 size: 15 residues. Germline CDR1 reads DFQATT; CDR2 reads SNEGSKA (reference sequence). V dropped 3 bases and J dropped 8 bases, with 20 bases sitting between them. The CDR3, as DNA: TGCAGTGCTAGTCAAACCCCGGACCGAGCGGATGAGCAGTTCTTC. The encoded protein is CSASQTPDRADEQFF.

The chain employs TRBV6-1 and TRBJ2-6; D unclear. Germline values: CDR1 MNHNS, CDR2 SASEGT. V shed 2 bases and J shed 2 bases, with 4 bases lying between them. The CDR3 loop spans 14 amino acids. The CDR3 region has the DNA TGTGCCAGCAGTGAATCCACTGGGGCCAACGTCCTGACTTTC. It codes for CASSESTGANVLTF.

This sequence joins TRBV19 and TRBJ1-2; TRBD1 matches at 7 bases. Trimming removed 5 bases from V and 4 bases from J; junction bases left unmatched: 16. From germline, CDR1 is LNHDA and CDR2 SQIVND (reference sequence). The CDR3 consists of 17 residues. The CDR3 loop is CASSFPPGQEEFYGYTF. For the CDR3, the DNA is TGTGCCAGTAGTTTCCCCCCCGGACAGGAAGAATTCTATGGCTACACCTTC.